This entry describes one TCR beta chain. This clone was picked up one time. It has no known antigen specificity. The sample holds no much larger clone one base away, and base qualities are not on file. The data stem from a study of PD-1 blockade in classical Hodgkin lymphoma (dated by TCRdb to between 2020 and 2021). Looking at the study overall: Nivolumab dosing was 3 mg/kg intravenously every 2 weeks, continuing until either disease progression or unacceptable toxicity. The study used CyTOF and TCR beta sequencing to define a peripheral blood immune signature of response to PD-1 blockade in classical Hodgkin lymphoma. Broader findings and caveats from the paper: Diversity was lower in patients who began nivolumab less than 1 year after ASCT, so these patients were left out of later analyses to avoid confounding by immune reconstitution. The study was limited to a single clinical trial cohort, and causes of repertoire differences, possibly disease activity or prior therapy, remained undefined. Baseline TCR diversity was reported to be lower in newly diagnosed patients than in healthy donors and to be lower still in relapsed/refractory patients. Trial patients achieving complete response had baseline diversity similar to newly diagnosed patients, whereas partial responders and progressors had significantly lower diversity. CD4+ but not CD8+ TCR diversity rose significantly by C4D1 (p=0.0027 vs p=0.16), most apparent in complete responders (p=0.02).

The germline V gene gives CDR1 as SGHRS and CDR2 as YFSETQ. From cysteine to phenylalanine, the CDR3 is 13 amino acids long. The read is trimmed to its CDR3 DNA, 39 bases read in frame from base 1. Trimming takes 4 bases from V and 5 bases from J, and the germline ends sit 12 bases apart. The meaning of the sample's time point label: cycle 4 day 1 (C4D1), after more than five weeks of nivolumab. All trial patients had relapsed after autologous stem cell transplantation, with cohorts A, B and C differing in prior brentuximab vedotin exposure. The trial cohort was composed of roughly 60 patients with relapsed/refractory classical Hodgkin lymphoma, for whom complete response, partial response or progressive disease was recorded as best overall response. Trial patients were treated with single-agent nivolumab in the multi-cohort phase II CheckMate 205 trial. An independent review committee assessed best overall response using the 2007 International Working Group response criteria. Trial PBMCs were obtained immediately prior to nivolumab initiation (C1D1) and on therapy at cycle 2 day 1 and cycle 4 day 1. After peripheral blood was drawn into 8 mL Vacutainer Cell Preparation Tubes, PBMCs were isolated by centrifugation and then cryopreserved.

Genomic DNA was extracted with the Qiagen DNeasy kit from unsorted PBMCs and from negatively selected CD4+ and CD8+ fractions. TCR beta CDR3 regions were amplified by immunoSEQ multiplex PCR using primers annealing to V and J segments. Amplification bias was minimized using a synthetic immune receptor repertoire, and residual bias was removed computationally after sequencing. The study's processing was this. Custom Python scripts were used to quantify repertoire diversity as the Shannon entropy index. Unsorted, CD4+ and CD8+ repertoires were analyzed separately, except in combined analyses where CD4+ and CD8+ sequences were merged in silico. A clone counted as expanded when the clone's frequency after treatment rose at least 2-fold relative to C1D1, and clones undetected at baseline were given a pseudocount of 0.5. Singleton clones were defined as clones with 0 or 1 copy at C1D1, and non-singleton clones were defined as clones with 2 or more copies. Clones expanded in unsorted samples were labelled as CD4+, CD8+ or unknown by matching protein sequences in sorted samples from the same patient. Wilcoxon tests were applied to paired samples to test diversity changes from C1D1 to C4D1. Here the immuneACCESS table is served through TCRdb, limited to in-frame sequences with V and J called. Missing clones are a known gap in these copies; in checked studies unresolved V genes cover under half, and the rest lacks a known reason. The V and J calls and the clone size are those of that table, but D and trimming were determined from the DNA. The sample records about 24,000 clones, roughly 86% of which are singletons. The ten biggest clones cover 22% of the sample.

This TCR was sampled from a human donor with classical Hodgkin lymphoma. The chain is made from TRBV5-1 and TRBJ2-5; TRBD2 is perhaps the D gene, given 6 matching bases. Sequencing used peripheral blood mononuclear cells (PBMCs), obtained before the fourth cycle of nivolumab. CDR3 protein: CASSPRGLETQYF. In nucleotide form, the sequence is TGCGCCAGCAGCCCGAGGGGACTGGAGACCCAGTACTTC.